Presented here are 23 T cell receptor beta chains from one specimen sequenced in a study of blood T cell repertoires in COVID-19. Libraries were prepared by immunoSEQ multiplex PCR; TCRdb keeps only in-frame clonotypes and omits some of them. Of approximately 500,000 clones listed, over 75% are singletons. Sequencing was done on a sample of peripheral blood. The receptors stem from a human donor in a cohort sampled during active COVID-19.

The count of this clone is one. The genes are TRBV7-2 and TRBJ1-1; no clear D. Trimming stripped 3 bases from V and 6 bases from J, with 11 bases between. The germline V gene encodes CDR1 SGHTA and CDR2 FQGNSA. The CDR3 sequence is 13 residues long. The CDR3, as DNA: TGTGCCAGCAGCTTGTTTTGGCAGTCTGAAGCTTTCTTT. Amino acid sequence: CASSLFWQSEAFF.

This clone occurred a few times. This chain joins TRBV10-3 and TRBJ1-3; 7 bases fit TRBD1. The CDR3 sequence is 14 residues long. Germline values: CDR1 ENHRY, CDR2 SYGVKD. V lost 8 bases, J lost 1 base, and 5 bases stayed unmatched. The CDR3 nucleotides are TGTGCCATCCTTGACAGGGAGTCTGGAAACACCATATATTTT. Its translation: CAILDRESGNTIYF.

DNA for the CDR3: TGTGCCTGGAGTGGGGGACAGGGGCGAAGGGACACTGAAGCTTTCTTT. Its protein is CAWSGGQGRRDTEAFF. The chain has TRBV30 and TRBJ1-1; 10 positions agree with TRBD1. CDR3 length equals 16 residues. Losses at the gene ends were 1 base for V and 3 bases for J; bases not matched to a gene: 8. Germline V CDR1 and CDR2: GTSNPN, SVGIG (reference sequence).

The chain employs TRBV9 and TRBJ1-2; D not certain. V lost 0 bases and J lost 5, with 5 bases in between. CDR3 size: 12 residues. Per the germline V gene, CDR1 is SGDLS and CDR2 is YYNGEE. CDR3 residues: CASSVDRYGYTF. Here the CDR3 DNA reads TGTGCCAGCAGCGTAGATCGTTATGGCTACACCTTC.

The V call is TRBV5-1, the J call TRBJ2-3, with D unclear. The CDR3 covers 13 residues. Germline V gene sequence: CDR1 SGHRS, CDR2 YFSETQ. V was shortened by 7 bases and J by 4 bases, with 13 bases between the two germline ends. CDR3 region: CASFTIYPDTQYF. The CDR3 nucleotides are TGCGCCAGCTTTACTATTTACCCAGATACGCAGTATTTT.

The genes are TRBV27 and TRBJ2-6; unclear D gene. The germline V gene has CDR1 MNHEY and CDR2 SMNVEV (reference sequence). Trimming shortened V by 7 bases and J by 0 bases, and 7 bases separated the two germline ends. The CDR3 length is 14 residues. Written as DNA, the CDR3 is TGTGCCAGCAAATCTCTCTCTGGGGCCAACGTCCTGACTTTC. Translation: CASKSLSGANVLTF.

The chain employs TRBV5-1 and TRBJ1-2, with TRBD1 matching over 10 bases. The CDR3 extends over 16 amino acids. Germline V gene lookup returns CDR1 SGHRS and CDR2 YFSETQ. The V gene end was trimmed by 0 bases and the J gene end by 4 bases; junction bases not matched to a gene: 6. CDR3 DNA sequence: TGCGCCAGCAGCTTGGTTGGGACAGGGGACCTCTATGGCTACACCTTC. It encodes CASSLVGTGDLYGYTF. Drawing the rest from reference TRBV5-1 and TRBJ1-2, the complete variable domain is KAGVTQTPRYLIKTRGQQVTLSCSPISGHRSVSWYQQTPGQGLQFLFEYFSETQRNKGNFPGRFSGRQFSNSRSEMNVSTLELGDSALYLCASSLVGTGDLYGYTFGSGTRLTVV.

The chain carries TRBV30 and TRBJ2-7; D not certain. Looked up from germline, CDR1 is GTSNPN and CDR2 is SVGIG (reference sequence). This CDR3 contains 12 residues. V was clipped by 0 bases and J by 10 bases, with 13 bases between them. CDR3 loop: CAWSVGAIGQYF. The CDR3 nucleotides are TGTGCCTGGAGTGTAGGAGCAATCGGTCAGTACTTC.

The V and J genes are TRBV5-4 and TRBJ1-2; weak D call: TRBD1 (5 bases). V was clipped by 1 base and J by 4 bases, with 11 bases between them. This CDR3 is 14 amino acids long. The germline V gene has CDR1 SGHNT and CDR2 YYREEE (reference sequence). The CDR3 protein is CASSLIGQGYGYTF. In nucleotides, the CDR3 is TGTGCCAGCAGCTTGATAGGTCAGGGCTATGGCTACACCTTC.

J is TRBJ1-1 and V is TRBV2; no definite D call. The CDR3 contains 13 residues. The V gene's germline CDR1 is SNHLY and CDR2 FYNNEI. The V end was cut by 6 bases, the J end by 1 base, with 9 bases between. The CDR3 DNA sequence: TGTGCCAGCAGCCCTAGGCAGAACACTGAAGCTTTCTTT. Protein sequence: CASSPRQNTEAFF.

The CDR3 sequence: CASSQSSGESQPQHF. The CDR3 DNA follows: TGCGCCAGCAGCCAGTCCTCAGGGGAGAGTCAGCCCCAGCATTTT. This chain joins TRBV4-1 and TRBJ1-5, with a weak D call TRBD1 (6 bases). CDR3 size: 15 residues. The V end was cut by 3 bases, the J end by 6 bases, with 15 bases between. Germline values: CDR1 MGHRA, CDR2 YSYEKL.

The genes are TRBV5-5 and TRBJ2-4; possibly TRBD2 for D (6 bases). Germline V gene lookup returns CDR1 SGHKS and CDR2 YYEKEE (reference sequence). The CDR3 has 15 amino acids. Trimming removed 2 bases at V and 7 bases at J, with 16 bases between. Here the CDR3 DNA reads TGTGCCAGCAGCTTTTTGCCAGCCGGGGGTAACATTCAGTACTTC. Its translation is CASSFLPAGGNIQYF. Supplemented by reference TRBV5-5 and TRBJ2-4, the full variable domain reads DAGVTQSPTHLIKTRGQQVTLRCSPISGHKSVSWYQQVLGQGPQFIFQYYEKEERGRGNFPDRFSARQFPNYSSELNVNALLLGDSALYLCASSFLPAGGNIQYFGAGTRLSVL.

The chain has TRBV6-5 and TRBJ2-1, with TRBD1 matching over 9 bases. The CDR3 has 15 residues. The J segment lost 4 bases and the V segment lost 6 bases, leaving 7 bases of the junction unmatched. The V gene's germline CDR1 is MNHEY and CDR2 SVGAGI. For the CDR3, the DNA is TGTGCCAGCAGCTCGGGACAGGGAGATTACAATGAGCAGTTCTTC. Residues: CASSSGQGDYNEQFF.

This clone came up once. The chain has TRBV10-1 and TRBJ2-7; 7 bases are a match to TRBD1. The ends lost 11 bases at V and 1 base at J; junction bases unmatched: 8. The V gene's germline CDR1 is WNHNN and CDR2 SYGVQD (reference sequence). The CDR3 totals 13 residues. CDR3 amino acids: CAGPRDSSYEQYF. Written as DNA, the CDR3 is TGCGCCGGACCTCGGGACAGTTCCTACGAGCAGTACTTC.

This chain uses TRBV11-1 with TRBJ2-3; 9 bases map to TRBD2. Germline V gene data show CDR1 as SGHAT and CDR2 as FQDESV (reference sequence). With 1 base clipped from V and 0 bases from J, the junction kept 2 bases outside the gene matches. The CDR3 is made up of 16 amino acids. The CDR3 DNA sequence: TGTGCCAGCAGCTTAGGGACTAGCGAGAGCACAGATACGCAGTATTTT. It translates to CASSLGTSESTDTQYF.

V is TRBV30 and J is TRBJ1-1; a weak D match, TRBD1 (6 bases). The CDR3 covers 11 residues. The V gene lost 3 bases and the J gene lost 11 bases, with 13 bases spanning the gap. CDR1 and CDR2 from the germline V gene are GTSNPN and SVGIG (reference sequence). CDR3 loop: CAWRGTGWAFF. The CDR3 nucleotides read TGTGCCTGGAGGGGAACAGGGTGGGCTTTCTTT.

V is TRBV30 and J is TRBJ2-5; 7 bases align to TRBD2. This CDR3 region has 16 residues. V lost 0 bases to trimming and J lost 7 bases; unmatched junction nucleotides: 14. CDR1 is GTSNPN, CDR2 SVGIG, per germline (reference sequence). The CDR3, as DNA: TGTGCCTGGAGTGTACGATGGCTAGCGGAGGCAAGGACCCAGTACTTC. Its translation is CAWSVRWLAEARTQYF.

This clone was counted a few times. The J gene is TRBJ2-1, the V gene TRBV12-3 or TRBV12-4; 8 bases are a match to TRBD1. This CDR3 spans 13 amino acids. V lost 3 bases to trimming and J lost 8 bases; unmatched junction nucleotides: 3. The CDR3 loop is CASSLAGQDEQFF. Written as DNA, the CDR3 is TGTGCCAGCAGTTTGGCGGGACAGGATGAGCAGTTCTTC.

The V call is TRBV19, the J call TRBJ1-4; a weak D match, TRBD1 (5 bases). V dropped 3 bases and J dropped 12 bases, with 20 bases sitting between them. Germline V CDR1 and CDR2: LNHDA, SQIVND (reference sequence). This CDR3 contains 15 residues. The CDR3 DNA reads TGTGCCAGTAGTATCCCTGGGACTGGGGCAGCGGAACTGTTTTTT. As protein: CASSIPGTGAAELFF. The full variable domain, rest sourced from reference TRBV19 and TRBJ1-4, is DGGITQSPKYLFRKEGQNVTLSCEQNLNHDAMYWYRQDPGQGLRLIYYSQIVNDFQKGDIAEGYSVSREKKESFPLTVTSAQKNPTAFYLCASSIPGTGAAELFFGSGTQLSVL.

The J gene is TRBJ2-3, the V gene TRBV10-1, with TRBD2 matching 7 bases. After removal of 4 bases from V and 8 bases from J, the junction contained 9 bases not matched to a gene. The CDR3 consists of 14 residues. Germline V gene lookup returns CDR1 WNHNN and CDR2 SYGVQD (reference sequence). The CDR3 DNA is TGCGCCAGCAGTGTTAGTCCTGCGGGAGCTACGCAGTATTTT. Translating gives CASSVSPAGATQYF.

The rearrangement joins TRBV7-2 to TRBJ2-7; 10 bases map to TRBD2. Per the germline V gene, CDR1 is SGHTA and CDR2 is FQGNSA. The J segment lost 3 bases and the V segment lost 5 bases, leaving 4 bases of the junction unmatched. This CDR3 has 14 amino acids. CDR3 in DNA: TGTGCCAGCAGCCAGACTAGCGGGCGCTACGAGCAGTACTTC. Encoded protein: CASSQTSGRYEQYF.

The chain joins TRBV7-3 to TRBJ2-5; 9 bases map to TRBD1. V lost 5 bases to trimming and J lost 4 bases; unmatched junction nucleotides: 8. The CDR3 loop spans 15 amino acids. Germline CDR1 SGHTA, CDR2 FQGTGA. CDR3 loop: CASSKTGGGLETQYF. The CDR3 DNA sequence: TGTGCCAGCAGCAAAACAGGGGGCGGGCTAGAGACCCAGTACTTC.

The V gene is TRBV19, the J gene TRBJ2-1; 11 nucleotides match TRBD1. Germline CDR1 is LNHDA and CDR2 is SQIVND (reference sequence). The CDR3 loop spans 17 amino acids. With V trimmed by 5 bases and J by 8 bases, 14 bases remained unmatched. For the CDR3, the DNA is TGTGCCAGTAGTGCCCCCAGGTCGGACAGGGGGCGCGATGAGCAGTTCTTC. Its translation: CASSAPRSDRGRDEQFF.